This is a list of T cell receptor beta chains from one sample in a study of blood T cells in healthy people across ages. TCRdb used MiXCR to reprocess the 5' RACE reads, holding one entry per CDR3 protein. Seen here are 710,000 or so distinct CDR3 sequences, 20% to 25% observed once, and the top ten hold roughly 22%. The specimen was blood. All receptors derive from a man between 65 and 80 years old in good health. CDR3s include the opening cysteine and the closing phenylalanine or tryptophan. The order of the fields is D gene, J gene, V gene, CDR3 length, clone size, CDR3 DNA, CDR3 protein. The D gene is left open where the match is weak. Rows may omit the clone size; those that give it use once, few, many or a size class.

d_gene: .; j_gene: TRBJ2-7; v_gene: TRBV28; len: 14; abundance: .; CDR3nt: TGTGCCAGCAGTTCGAATGGCAGGGGAGGGGAGCAGTACTTC; CDR3aa: CASSSNGRGGEQYF
d_gene: .; j_gene: TRBJ2-1; v_gene: TRBV7-8; len: 12; abundance: many; CDR3nt: TGTGCCAGCAGCTTGCTTAACAATGAGCAGTTCTTC; CDR3aa: CASSLLNNEQFF
d_gene: .; j_gene: TRBJ2-7; v_gene: TRBV28; len: 11; abundance: few; CDR3nt: TGTGCCAGCAAATACGGGCTCCAGCAGTACTTC; CDR3aa: CASKYGLQQYF
d_gene: .; j_gene: TRBJ1-2; v_gene: TRBV6-5; len: 14; abundance: .; CDR3nt: TGTGCCAGCAGACCCCCAGGGGCAGTCTTTGGCTACACCTTC; CDR3aa: CASRPPGAVFGYTF
d_gene: .; j_gene: TRBJ1-4; v_gene: TRBV12-3/TRBV12-4; len: 13; abundance: few; CDR3nt: TGTGCCAGCAGTTTCTGCAGTGGTGAAAAACTGTTTTTT; CDR3aa: CASSFCSGEKLFF
d_gene: .; j_gene: TRBJ1-5; v_gene: TRBV20-1; len: 13; abundance: .; CDR3nt: TGCAGTGCTAGAGGGCAGGGCCATCAGCCCCAGCATTTT; CDR3aa: CSARGQGHQPQHF
d_gene: .; j_gene: TRBJ2-5; v_gene: TRBV12-3/TRBV12-4; len: 13; abundance: .; CDR3nt: TGTGCCAGCAACATGGGACTCCGAGAGACCCAGTACTTC; CDR3aa: CASNMGLRETQYF
d_gene: .; j_gene: TRBJ2-4; v_gene: TRBV11-2; len: 16; abundance: .; CDR3nt: TGTGCCAGCAGCTTAGGAGGGCTTCTGGCCAAAAACATTCAGTACTTC; CDR3aa: CASSLGGLLAKNIQYF
d_gene: .; j_gene: TRBJ2-1; v_gene: TRBV12-3/TRBV12-4; len: 14; abundance: few; CDR3nt: TGTGCCAGCAGGGAAGGGGCTGGTTACAATGAGCAGTTCTTC; CDR3aa: CASREGAGYNEQFF
d_gene: TRBD1; j_gene: TRBJ2-7; v_gene: TRBV6-5; len: 14; abundance: .; CDR3nt: TGTGCCAGCAGAAAGGACAGGTCGTGGTACGAGCAGTACTTC; CDR3aa: CASRKDRSWYEQYF
d_gene: TRBD2; j_gene: TRBJ2-7; v_gene: TRBV3-1; len: 15; abundance: .; CDR3nt: TGTGCCAGCAGCCCCCCTAGCGGGGGGTCCTACGTGCAGTACTTC; CDR3aa: CASSPPSGGSYVQYF
d_gene: TRBD2; j_gene: TRBJ2-1; v_gene: TRBV5-1; len: 16; abundance: few; CDR3nt: TGCGCCAGCAGCTTGGTGACTAGCGGGGGTTACAATGAGCAGTTCTTC; CDR3aa: CASSLVTSGGYNEQFF
d_gene: .; j_gene: TRBJ1-1; v_gene: TRBV12-3/TRBV12-4; len: 13; abundance: few; CDR3nt: TGTGCCAGCAGTCGGCGACAGGACACTGAAGCTTTCTTT; CDR3aa: CASSRRQDTEAFF
d_gene: TRBD1; j_gene: TRBJ2-2; v_gene: TRBV5-5; len: 16; abundance: many; CDR3nt: TGTGCCAGCAGCGGGACAGGGGCCACGAACACCGGGGAGCTGTTTTTT; CDR3aa: CASSGTGATNTGELFF
d_gene: TRBD1; j_gene: TRBJ2-1; v_gene: TRBV5-1; len: 15; abundance: many; CDR3nt: TGCGCCAGCAGCTCCTCCGGGACAGGGGTCAATGAGCAGTTCTTC; CDR3aa: CASSSSGTGVNEQFF
d_gene: .; j_gene: TRBJ2-5; v_gene: TRBV6-6; len: 15; abundance: few; CDR3nt: TGTGCCAGCAGTTACAGCGGCGGGGCGAGAGAGACCCAGTACTTC; CDR3aa: CASSYSGGARETQYF